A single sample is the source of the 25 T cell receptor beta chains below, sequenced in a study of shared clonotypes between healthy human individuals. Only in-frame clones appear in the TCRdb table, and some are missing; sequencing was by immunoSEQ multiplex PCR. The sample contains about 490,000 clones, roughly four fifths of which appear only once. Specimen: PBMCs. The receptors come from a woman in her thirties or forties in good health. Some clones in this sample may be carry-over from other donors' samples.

CDR3 bases: TGCAGCGTTGAATTCAGTGGGAGGGCGAATGAAAAACTGTTTTTT. Amino acid sequence: CSVEFSGRANEKLFF. The rearrangement links TRBV29-1 to TRBJ1-4; D unresolved. V lost 2 bases and J 5 bases, leaving 15 bases between the germline ends. This CDR3 comprises 15 residues. Germline lookup yields CDR1 SQVTM and CDR2 ANQGSEA.

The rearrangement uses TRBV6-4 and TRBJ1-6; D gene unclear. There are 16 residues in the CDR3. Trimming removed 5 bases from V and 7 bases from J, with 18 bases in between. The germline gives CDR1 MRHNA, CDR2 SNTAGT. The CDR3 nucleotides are TGTGCCAGCAGTTCCGGGCCAGATGTGGGGAATTCACCCCTCCACTTT. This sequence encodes CASSSGPDVGNSPLHF.

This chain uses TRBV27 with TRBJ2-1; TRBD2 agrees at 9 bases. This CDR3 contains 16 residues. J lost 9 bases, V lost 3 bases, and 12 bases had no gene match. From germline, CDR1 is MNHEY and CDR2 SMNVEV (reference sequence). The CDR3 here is CASSFLLAGKLGEQFF. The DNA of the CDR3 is TGTGCCAGCAGTTTCTTACTAGCGGGTAAATTAGGTGAGCAGTTCTTC.

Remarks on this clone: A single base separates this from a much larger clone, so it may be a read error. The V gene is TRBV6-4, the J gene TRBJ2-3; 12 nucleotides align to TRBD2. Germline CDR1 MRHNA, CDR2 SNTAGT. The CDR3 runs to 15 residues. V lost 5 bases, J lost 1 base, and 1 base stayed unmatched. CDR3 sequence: CASSRLAGGTDTQYF. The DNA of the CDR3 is TGTGCCAGCAGTAGACTAGCGGGAGGCACAGATACGCAGTATTTT.

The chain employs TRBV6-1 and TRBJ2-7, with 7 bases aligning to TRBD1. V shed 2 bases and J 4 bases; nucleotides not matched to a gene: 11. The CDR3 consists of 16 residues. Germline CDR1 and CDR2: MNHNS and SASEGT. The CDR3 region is CASSEIVTGKGYEQYF. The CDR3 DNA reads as TGTGCCAGCAGTGAAATTGTGACAGGGAAGGGTTACGAGCAGTACTTC.

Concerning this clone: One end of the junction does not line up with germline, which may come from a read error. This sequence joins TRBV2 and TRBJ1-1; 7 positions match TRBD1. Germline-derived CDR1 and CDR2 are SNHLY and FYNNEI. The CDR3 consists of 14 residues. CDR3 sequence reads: CASNEYQGGTEAFF. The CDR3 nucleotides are TGTGCCAGCAATGAATACCAGGGGGGCACTGAAGCTTTCTTT.

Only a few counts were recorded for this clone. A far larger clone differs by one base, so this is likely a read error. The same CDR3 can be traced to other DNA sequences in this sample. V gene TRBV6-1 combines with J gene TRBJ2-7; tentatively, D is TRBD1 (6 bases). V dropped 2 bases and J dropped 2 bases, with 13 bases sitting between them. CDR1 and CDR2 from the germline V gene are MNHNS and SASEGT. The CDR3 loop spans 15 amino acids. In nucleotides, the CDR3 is TGTGCCAGCAGTGAAAGCGTGGGGGCCCCCTACGAGCAGTACTTC. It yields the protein CASSESVGAPYEQYF.

As DNA, the CDR3 is TGCGCCAGCAGTCACGAAGGACAGGGGGCTGGGGTTAACTATGGCTACACCTTC. This codes for CASSHEGQGAGVNYGYTF. J is TRBJ1-2 and V is TRBV23-1; 11 nucleotides line up with TRBD1. TRBV23-1 is annotated as an ORF whose role is uncertain. This CDR3 region has 18 residues. Trimming cost V 3 bases and J 1 base; bases outside gene matches: 10.

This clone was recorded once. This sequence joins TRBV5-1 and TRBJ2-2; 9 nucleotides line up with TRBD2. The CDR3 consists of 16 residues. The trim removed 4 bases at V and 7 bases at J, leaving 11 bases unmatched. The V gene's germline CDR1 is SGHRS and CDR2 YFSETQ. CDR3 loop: CASSAPTAGGNGELFF. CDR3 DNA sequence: TGCGCCAGCAGCGCCCCCACAGCGGGAGGTAACGGGGAGCTGTTTTTT.

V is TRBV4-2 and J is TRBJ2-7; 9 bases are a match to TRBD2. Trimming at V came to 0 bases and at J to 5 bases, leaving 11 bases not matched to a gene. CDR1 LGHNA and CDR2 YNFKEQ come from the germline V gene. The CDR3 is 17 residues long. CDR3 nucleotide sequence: TGTGCCAGCAGCCAAGAAGCGGGGGGACTAGCCGTCCACGAGCAGTACTTC. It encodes CASSQEAGGLAVHEQYF.

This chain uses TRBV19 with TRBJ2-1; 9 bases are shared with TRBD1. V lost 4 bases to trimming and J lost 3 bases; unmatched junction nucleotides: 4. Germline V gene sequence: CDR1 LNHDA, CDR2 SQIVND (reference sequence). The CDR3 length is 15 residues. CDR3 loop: CASSRGQGGYNEQFF. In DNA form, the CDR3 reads TGTGCCAGTAGTAGGGGACAGGGAGGCTACAATGAGCAGTTCTTC.

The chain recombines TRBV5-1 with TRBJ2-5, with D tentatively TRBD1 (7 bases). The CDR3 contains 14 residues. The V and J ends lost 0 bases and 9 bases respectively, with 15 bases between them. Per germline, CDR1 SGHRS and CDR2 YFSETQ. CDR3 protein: CASSLGQGPGAQYF. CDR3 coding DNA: TGCGCCAGCAGCTTGGGACAGGGCCCGGGGGCCCAGTACTTC.

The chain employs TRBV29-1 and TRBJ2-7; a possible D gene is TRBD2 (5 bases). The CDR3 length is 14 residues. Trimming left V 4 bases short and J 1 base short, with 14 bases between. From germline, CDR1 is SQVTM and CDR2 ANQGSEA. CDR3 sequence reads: CSVVGGLPSYEQYF. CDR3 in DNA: TGCAGCGTTGTAGGCGGACTCCCTTCCTACGAGCAGTACTTC.

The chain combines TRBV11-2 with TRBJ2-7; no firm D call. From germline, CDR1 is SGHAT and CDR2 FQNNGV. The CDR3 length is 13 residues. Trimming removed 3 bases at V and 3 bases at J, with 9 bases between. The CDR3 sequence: CASSFGIGYEQYF. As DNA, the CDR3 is TGTGCCAGCAGCTTTGGGATAGGCTACGAGCAGTACTTC.

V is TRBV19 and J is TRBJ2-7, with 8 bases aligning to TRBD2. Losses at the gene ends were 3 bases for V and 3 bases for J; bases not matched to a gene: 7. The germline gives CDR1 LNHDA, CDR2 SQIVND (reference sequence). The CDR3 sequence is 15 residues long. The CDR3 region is CASSIIAGSVYEQYF. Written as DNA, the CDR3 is TGTGCCAGTAGTATTATAGCGGGATCAGTCTACGAGCAGTACTTC.

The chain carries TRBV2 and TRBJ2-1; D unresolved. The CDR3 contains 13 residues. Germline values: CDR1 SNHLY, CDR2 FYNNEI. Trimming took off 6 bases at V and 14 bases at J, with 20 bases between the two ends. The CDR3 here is CASSPLGSQLEFF. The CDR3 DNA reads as TGTGCCAGCAGCCCCCTAGGAAGTCAGTTGGAGTTCTTC.

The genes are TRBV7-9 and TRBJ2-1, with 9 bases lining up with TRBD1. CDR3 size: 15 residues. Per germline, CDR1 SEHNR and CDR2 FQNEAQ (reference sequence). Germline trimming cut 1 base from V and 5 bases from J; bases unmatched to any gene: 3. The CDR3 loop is CASSLDRGQDNEQFF. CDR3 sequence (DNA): TGTGCCAGCAGCTTAGACAGGGGGCAGGACAATGAGCAGTTCTTC.

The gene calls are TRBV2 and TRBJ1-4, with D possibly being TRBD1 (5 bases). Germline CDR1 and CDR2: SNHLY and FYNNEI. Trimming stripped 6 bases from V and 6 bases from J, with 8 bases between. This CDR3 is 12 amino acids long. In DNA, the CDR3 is TGTGCCAGCAGCGGGGACGATGAAAAACTGTTTTTT. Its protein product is CASSGDDEKLFF.

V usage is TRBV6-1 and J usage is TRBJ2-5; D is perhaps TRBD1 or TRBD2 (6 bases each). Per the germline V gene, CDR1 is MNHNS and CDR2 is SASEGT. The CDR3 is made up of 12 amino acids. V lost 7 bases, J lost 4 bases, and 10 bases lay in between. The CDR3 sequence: CASMGGGETQYF. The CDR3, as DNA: TGTGCCAGCATGGGGGGCGGAGAGACCCAGTACTTC.

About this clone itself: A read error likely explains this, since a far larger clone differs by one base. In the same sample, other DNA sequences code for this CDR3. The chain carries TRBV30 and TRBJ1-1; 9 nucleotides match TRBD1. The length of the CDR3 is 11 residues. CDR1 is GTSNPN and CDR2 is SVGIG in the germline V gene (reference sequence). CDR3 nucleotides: TGCGCCGGACAGGGGTTCACTGAAGCTTTCTTT. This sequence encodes CAGQGFTEAFF. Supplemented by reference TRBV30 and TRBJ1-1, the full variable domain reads SQTIHQWPATLVQPVGSPLSLECTVEGTSNPNLYWYRQAAGRGLQLLFYSVGIGQISSEVPQNLSASRPQDRQFILSSKKLLLSDSGFYLCAGQGFTEAFFGQGTRLTVV.

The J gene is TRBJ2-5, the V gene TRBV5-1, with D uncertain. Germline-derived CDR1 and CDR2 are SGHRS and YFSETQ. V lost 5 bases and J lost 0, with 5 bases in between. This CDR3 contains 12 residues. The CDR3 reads CASRDHQETQYF. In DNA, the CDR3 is TGCGCCAGCAGAGACCACCAAGAGACCCAGTACTTC.

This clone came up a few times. Written as DNA, the CDR3 is TGTGCCAGCAGCTTAATGTGGGGGGCGGATGAGCAGTTCTTC. Amino acids: CASSLMWGADEQFF. V is TRBV7-3 and J is TRBJ2-1; tentatively, D is TRBD1 or TRBD2 (6 bases each). Per germline, CDR1 SGHTA and CDR2 FQGTGA. V dropped 1 base and J dropped 8 bases, with 12 bases sitting between them. The CDR3 has 14 residues.

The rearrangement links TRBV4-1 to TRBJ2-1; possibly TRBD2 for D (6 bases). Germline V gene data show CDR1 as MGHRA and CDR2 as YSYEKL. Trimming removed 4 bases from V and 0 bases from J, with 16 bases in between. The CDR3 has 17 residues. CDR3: CASSPLPAGSSYNEQFF. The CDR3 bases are TGCGCCAGCAGCCCCCTCCCTGCGGGAAGCTCCTACAATGAGCAGTTCTTC.

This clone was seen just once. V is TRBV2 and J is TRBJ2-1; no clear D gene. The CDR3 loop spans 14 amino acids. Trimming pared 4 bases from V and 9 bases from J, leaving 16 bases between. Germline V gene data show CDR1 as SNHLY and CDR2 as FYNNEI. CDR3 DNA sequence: TGTGCCAGCAGTGTCTTACGGGCTGAGAGTGAGCAGTTCTTC. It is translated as CASSVLRAESEQFF.

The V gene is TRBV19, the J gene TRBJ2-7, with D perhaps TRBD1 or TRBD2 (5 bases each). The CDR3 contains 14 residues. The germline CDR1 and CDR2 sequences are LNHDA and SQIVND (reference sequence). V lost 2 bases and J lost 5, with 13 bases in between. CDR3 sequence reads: CASSIYWGSHEQYF. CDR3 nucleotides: TGTGCCAGTAGTATATATTGGGGGTCCCACGAGCAGTACTTC.